This is a list of T cell receptor beta chains from one sample in a study of radiotherapy plus CTLA-4 blockade in lung cancer. Here immunoSEQ multiplex PCR was the method, and the copy in TCRdb shows in-frame clones only, minus some. The table has fewer than 100,000 clones, about 80% seen once. This material consisted of peripheral blood, taken from a patient treated with radiotherapy plus ipilimumab. These receptors came from a human donor with non-small cell lung cancer who had stable disease on radiotherapy plus ipilimumab. Each CDR3 is given with its conserved first and last residue.

j_call v_call cdr3_aa
TRBJ2-2 TRBV5-8 CASTGDRGNGELFF
TRBJ1-2 TRBV19 CASSPRDRGNYGYTF
TRBJ2-1 TRBV5-1 CASSLLAPSYNEQFF
TRBJ2-2 TRBV28 CASERTYTGELFF
TRBJ1-1 TRBV5-1 CASSLVPGTGGAGAFF
TRBJ2-3 TRBV27 CASKQGYRSTDTQYF
TRBJ2-7 TRBV4-1 CASSQDTSVTYEQYF
TRBJ1-1 TRBV6-1 CASSERRRQNTEAFF
TRBJ2-6 TRBV10-3 CAIGTSGSGANVLTF
TRBJ2-4 TRBV19 CASRGRGPIDLSTIQYF
TRBJ1-3 TRBV9 CASSVEAGGGNTIYF
TRBJ1-5 TRBV7-8 CASSSTGVNQPQHF
TRBJ2-3 TRBV6-1 CASSETTSGRSGTDTQYF
TRBJ2-2 TRBV11-2 CASSIGPLGTGELFF
TRBJ2-5 TRBV19 CASRTGGAGETQYF
TRBJ2-6 TRBV5-1 CASSVGQHSGANVLTF
TRBJ2-1 TRBV19 CASSAQGASYNEQFF
TRBJ1-6 TRBV19 CASSSTGGHIDSPLHF
TRBJ2-1 TRBV30 CAWSYDSRVEQFF
TRBJ2-1 TRBV18 CASSPWTSGTDEQFF
TRBJ2-3 TRBV2 CASRALAGGGDTQYF
TRBJ1-3 TRBV7-2 CASSGTVINPTIYF